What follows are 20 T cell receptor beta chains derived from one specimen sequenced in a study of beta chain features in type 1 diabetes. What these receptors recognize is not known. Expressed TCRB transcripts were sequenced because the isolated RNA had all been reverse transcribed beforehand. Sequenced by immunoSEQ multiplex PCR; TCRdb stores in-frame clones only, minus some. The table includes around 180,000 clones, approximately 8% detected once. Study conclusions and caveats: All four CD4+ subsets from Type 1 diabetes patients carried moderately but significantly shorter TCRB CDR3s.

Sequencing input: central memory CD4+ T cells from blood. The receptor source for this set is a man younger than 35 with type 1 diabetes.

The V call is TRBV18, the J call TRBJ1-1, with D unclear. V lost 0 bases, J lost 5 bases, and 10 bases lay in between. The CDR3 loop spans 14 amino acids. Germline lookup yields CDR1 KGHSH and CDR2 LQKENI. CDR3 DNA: TGTGCCAGCTCACCACCGGCGGGGTCGACTGAAGCTTTCTTT. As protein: CASSPPAGSTEAFF.

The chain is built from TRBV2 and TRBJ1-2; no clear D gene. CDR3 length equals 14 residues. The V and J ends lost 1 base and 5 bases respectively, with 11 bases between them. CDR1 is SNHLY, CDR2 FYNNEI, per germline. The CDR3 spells CASSEGVTLYGYTF. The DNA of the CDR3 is TGTGCCAGCAGTGAAGGTGTCACCCTATATGGCTACACCTTC.

CDR3 sequence: CASSRGVADTQYF. The CDR3 DNA is TGTGCCAGCAGCCGGGGGGTGGCAGATACGCAGTATTTT. V usage is TRBV5-4 and J usage is TRBJ2-3, with 7 bases aligning to TRBD2. J lost 4 bases, V lost 4 bases, and 3 bases had no gene match. Per germline, CDR1 SGHNT and CDR2 YYREEE (reference sequence). The CDR3 contains 13 residues.

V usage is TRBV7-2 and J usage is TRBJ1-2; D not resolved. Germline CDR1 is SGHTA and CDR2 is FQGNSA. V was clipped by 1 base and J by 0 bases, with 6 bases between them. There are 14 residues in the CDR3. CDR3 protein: CASSLGGANYGYTF. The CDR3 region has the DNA TGTGCCAGCAGCTTAGGCGGAGCTAACTATGGCTACACCTTC.

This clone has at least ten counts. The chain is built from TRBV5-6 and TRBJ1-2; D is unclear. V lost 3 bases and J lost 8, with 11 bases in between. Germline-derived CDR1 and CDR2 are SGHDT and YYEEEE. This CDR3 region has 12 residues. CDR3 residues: CASSYYKSGYTF. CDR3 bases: TGTGCCAGCAGCTACTACAAGAGCGGCTACACCTTC.

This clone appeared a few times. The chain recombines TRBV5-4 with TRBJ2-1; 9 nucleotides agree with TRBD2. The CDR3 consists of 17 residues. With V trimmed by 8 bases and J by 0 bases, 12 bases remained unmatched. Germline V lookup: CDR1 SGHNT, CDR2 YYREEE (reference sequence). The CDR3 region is CASNRGLAPSSYNEQFF. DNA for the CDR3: TGTGCCAGTAATCGAGGACTAGCGCCAAGCTCCTACAATGAGCAGTTCTTC. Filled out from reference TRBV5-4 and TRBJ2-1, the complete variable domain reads ETGVTQSPTHLIKTRGQQVTLRCSSQSGHNTVSWYQQALGQGPQFIFQYYREEENGRGNFPPRFSGLQFPNYSSELNVNALELDDSALYLCASNRGLAPSSYNEQFFGPGTRLTVL.

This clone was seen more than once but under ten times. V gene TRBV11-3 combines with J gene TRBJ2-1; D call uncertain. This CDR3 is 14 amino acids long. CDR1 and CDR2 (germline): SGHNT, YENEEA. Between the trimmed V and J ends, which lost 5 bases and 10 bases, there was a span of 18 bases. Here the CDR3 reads CASSPHSVSKEQFF. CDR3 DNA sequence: TGTGCCAGCAGCCCGCACTCCGTCTCAAAAGAGCAGTTCTTC.

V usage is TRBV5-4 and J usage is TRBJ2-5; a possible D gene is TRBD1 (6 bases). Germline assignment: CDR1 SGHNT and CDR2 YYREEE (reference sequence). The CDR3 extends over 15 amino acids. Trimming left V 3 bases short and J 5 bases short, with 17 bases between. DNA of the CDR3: TGTGCCAGCAGCTCGGGCCTCTATCAGGGGGAGACCCAGTACTTC. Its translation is CASSSGLYQGETQYF.

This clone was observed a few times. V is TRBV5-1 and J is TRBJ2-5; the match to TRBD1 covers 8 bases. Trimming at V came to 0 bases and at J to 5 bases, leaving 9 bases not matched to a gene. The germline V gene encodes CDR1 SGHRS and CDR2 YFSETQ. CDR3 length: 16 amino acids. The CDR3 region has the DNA TGCGCCAGCAGCTTGGCAATTCAGGGGGCAGCGGAGACCCAGTACTTC. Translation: CASSLAIQGAAETQYF.

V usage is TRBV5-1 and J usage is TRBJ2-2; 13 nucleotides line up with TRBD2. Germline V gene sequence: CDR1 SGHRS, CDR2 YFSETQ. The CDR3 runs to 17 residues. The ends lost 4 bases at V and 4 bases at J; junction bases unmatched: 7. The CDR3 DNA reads TGCGCCAGCAGCCTCAGGACTAGCGGGAGTAGCACCGGGGAGCTGTTTTTT. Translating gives CASSLRTSGSSTGELFF.

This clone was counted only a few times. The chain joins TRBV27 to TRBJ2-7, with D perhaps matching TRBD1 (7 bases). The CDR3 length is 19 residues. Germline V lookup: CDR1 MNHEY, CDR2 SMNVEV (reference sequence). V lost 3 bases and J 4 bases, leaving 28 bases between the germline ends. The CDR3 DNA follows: TGTGCCAGCAGTTTGTGGCGTCTAACTCCGACAGGGAGGATTTACGAGCAGTACTTC. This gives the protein CASSLWRLTPTGRIYEQYF.

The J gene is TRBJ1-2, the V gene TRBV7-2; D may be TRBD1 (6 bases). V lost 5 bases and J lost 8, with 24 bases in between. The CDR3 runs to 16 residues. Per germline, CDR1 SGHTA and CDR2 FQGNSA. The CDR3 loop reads CASSIASGRGRQGYTF. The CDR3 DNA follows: TGTGCCAGCAGCATCGCCAGTGGCAGGGGTCGCCAGGGCTACACCTTC.

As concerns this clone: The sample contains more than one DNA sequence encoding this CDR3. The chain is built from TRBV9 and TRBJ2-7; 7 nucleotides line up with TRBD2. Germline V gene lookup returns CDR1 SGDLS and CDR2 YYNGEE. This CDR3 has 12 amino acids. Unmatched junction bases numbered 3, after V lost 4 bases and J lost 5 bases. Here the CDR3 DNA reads TGTGCCAGCAGCCCCGGGGGGAACGAGCAGTACTTC. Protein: CASSPGGNEQYF.

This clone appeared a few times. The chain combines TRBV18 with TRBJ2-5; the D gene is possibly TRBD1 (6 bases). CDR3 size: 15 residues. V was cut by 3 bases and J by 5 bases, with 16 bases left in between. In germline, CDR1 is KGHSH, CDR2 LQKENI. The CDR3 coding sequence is TGTGCCAGCTCACCGGCCCAAGGGGGTTGGGAGACCCAGTACTTC. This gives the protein CASSPAQGGWETQYF. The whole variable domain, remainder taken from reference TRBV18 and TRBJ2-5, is NAGVMQNPRHLVRRRGQEARLRCSPMKGHSHVYWYRQLPEEGLKFMVYLQKENIIDESGMPKERFSAEFPKEGPSILRIQQVVRGDSAAYFCASSPAQGGWETQYFGPGTRLLVL.

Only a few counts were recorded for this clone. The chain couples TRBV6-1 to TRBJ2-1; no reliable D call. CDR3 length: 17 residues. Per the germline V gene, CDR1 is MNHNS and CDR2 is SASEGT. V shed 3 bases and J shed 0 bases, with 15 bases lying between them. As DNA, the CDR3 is TGTGCCAGCAGTGACCGGCAGCGCGTGCTCTCCTACAATGAGCAGTTCTTC. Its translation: CASSDRQRVLSYNEQFF.

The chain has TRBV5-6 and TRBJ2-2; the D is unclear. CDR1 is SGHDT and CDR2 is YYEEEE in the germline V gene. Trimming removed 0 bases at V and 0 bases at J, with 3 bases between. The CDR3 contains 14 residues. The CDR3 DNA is TGTGCCAGCAGCTTGGGAGCGAACACCGGGGAGCTGTTTTTT. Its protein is CASSLGANTGELFF.

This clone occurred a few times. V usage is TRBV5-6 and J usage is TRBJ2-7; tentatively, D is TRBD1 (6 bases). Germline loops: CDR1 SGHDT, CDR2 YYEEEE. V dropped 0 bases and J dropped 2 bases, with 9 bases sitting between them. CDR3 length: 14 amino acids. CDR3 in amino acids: CASSLDRATYEQYF. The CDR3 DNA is TGTGCCAGCAGCTTGGACAGGGCGACCTACGAGCAGTACTTC. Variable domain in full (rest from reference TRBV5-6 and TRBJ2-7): DAGVTQSPTHLIKTRGQQVTLRCSPKSGHDTVSWYQQALGQGPQFIFQYYEEEERQRGNFPDRFSGHQFPNYSSELNVNALLLGDSALYLCASSLDRATYEQYFGPGTRLTVT.

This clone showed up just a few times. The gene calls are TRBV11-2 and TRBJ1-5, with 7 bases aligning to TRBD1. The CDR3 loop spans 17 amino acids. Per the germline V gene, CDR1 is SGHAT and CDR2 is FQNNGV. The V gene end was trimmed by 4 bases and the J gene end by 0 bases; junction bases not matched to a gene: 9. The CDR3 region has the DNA TGTGCCAGCAGCTCCGGGACAGCCACTTATAGCAATCAGCCCCAGCATTTT. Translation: CASSSGTATYSNQPQHF.

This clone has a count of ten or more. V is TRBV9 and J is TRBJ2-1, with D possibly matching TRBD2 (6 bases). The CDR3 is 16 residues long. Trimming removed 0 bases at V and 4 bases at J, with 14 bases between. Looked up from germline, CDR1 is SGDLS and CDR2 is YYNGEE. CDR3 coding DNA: TGTGCCAGCAGCGTAGGAGGAGCGGGTAGATACAATGAGCAGTTCTTC. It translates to CASSVGGAGRYNEQFF.

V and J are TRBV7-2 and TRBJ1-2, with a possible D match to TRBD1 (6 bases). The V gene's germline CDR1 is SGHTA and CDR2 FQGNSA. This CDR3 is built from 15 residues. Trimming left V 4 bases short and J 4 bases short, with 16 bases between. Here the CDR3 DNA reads TGTGCCAGCAGCTCCCAGACAGGTGCCGTCTATGGCTACACCTTC. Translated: CASSSQTGAVYGYTF.